This is a list of T cell receptor beta chains from one sample in a study of blood T cell repertoires in COVID-19. Profiled with immunoSEQ multiplex PCR; TCRdb holds only in-frame clones, not every one. This table has some 190,000 clones, approximately 83% appearing once. The material sequenced was peripheral blood. The source is a man between 60 and 70 years old with acute or convalescent COVID-19. The CDR3 runs from the conserved cysteine through the conserved F or W. The order of the fields is clone size, D gene, CDR3 length, J gene, V gene, CDR3 DNA, CDR3 protein. D genes are given only for firm matches. Rows give clone size only sometimes, using once, few, many, or a class for an expanded clone.

NA,TRBD1,15,TRBJ2-3,TRBV5-1,TGCGCCAGCAGCTTGAGGGGACAGGGCACAGATACGCAGTATTTT,CASSLRGQGTDTQYF
NA,TRBD1,13,TRBJ2-7,TRBV27,TGTGCCAGCAGTAGTGCAGGGGGCTACGAGCAGTACTTC,CASSSAGGYEQYF
NA,TRBD1,15,TRBJ2-7,TRBV14,TGTGCCAGCAGCCCCCGGGACAGTTCCTCCTACGAGCAGTACTTC,CASSPRDSSSYEQYF
NA,TRBD1,15,TRBJ2-2,TRBV19,TGTGCCAGTAGTCTAAGGACAGGGGGGACCGGGGAGCTGTTTTTT,CASSLRTGGTGELFF
NA,TRBD2,15,TRBJ2-5,TRBV20-1,TGCAGTGCTAGTCGGGGGAGCGGGGGGGCAGAGACCCAGTACTTC,CSASRGSGGAETQYF
NA,TRBD1,17,TRBJ1-2,TRBV5-1,TGCGCCAGCAGCTTGGCGACAGGGAGACTAGTTAACTATGGCTACACCTTC,CASSLATGRLVNYGYTF
NA,TRBD1,15,TRBJ2-2,TRBV6-5,TGTGCCAGCAGTTACGGGACAGGGGGTACCGGGGAGCTGTTTTTT,CASSYGTGGTGELFF
NA,TRBD1,15,TRBJ2-7,TRBV12-5,TGTGCTAGTGGTGTGGGACAGGGCATCGTGAACGAGCAGTACTTC,CASGVGQGIVNEQYF
NA,NA,15,TRBJ1-2,TRBV11-2,TGTGCCAGCAGCTTAGTTGGGCCAGGGGTAAGCGGCTACACCTTC,CASSLVGPGVSGYTF
NA,NA,10,TRBJ1-1,TRBV20-1,TGCAGTGCAGCAGGGAAAGGAGCTTTCTTT,CSAAGKGAFF
NA,NA,16,TRBJ2-2,TRBV28,TGTGCCAGCAGTACCTCACGAGGAGGATATAGCGGGGAGCTGTTTTTT,CASSTSRGGYSGELFF
NA,NA,15,TRBJ2-3,TRBV9,TGTGCCAGCAGCGTACAGGGCGCGCGCGCAGATACGCAGTATTTT,CASSVQGARADTQYF
NA,TRBD1,14,TRBJ1-2,TRBV6-5,TGTGCCAGCACACCACGGACAGGGATGGCTGGCTACACCTTC,CASTPRTGMAGYTF
NA,NA,15,TRBJ1-2,TRBV2,TGTGCCAGCAGTGAAGCCGCGGGGAAGGGCTATGGCTACACCTTC,CASSEAAGKGYGYTF
NA,TRBD2,14,TRBJ2-1,TRBV27,TGTGCCAGCCGGATAGCGGGAGCGATTAGTGAGCAGTTCTTC,CASRIAGAISEQFF
NA,NA,13,TRBJ2-7,TRBV6-6,TGTGCCAGCAGTCGACCTCAGGGGTCCGGGCAGTACTTC,CASSRPQGSGQYF
NA,TRBD2,18,TRBJ2-2,TRBV5-4,TGTGCCAGCAGCCGGACAGGGGGACTAGCGGGAGTTATAGGGGAGCTGTTTTTT,CASSRTGGLAGVIGELFF
NA,NA,15,TRBJ2-5,TRBV6-5,TGTGCCAGCATAAGGTCGGTGGGCTTTAAAGAGACCCAGTACTTC,CASIRSVGFKETQYF
NA,NA,14,TRBJ2-5,TRBV7-3,TGTGCCAGCAGCTTAGAACTAGGAATTGGGACCCAGTACTTC,CASSLELGIGTQYF
few,NA,11,TRBJ2-7,TRBV12-3/TRBV12-4,TGTGCCAGCAGTTCCCCGCGGGAGCAGTACTTC,CASSSPREQYF
few,NA,13,TRBJ1-2,TRBV28,TGTGCCAGCAGTTTTAGAGGGTTTCATGGCTACACCTTC,CASSFRGFHGYTF
NA,NA,17,TRBJ2-7,TRBV5-6,TGTGCCAGCAGCTCAGTGGCGAGGCGAGACGACGCCTACGAGCAGTACTTC,CASSSVARRDDAYEQYF
NA,NA,17,TRBJ1-1,TRBV18,TGTGCCAGCTCACCTTTAGCAAGGAGGGGAAAGAACACTGAAGCTTTCTTT,CASSPLARRGKNTEAFF
once,NA,14,TRBJ2-5,TRBV5-1,TGCGCCAGCAGCTTGGGACAGACACAAGAGACCCAGTACTTC,CASSLGQTQETQYF
once,NA,12,TRBJ1-2,TRBV6-5,TGTGCCAGCTTAGGGGGGGACCTAGGCTACACCTTC,CASLGGDLGYTF
NA,TRBD2,20,TRBJ2-7,TRBV28,TGTGCCAGCAGTACGTACTCCGGGACTAGCGCGACGTTGAGCTCCTACGAGCAGTACTTC,CASSTYSGTSATLSSYEQYF
NA,NA,12,TRBJ2-5,TRBV2,TGTGCCAGCAAGCGGGACACGGGGACCCAGTACTTC,CASKRDTGTQYF
NA,NA,15,TRBJ2-3,TRBV10-3,TGTGCCATCAGTGATCGAGTCAGGGGAACAGATACGCAGTATTTT,CAISDRVRGTDTQYF
NA,NA,13,TRBJ1-1,TRBV11-2,TGTGCCAGCAGCTTAGTCCAGGGAACGGCGGCTTTCTTT,CASSLVQGTAAFF
NA,NA,12,TRBJ2-2,TRBV18,TGTGCCAGCTCACCCCCGGGCGGGGAGCTGTTTTTT,CASSPPGGELFF
once,TRBD1,14,TRBJ2-1,TRBV7-7,TGTGCTAGCAGCGCCGGGACAGGGGTGAATGAGCAGTTCTTC,CASSAGTGVNEQFF
once,TRBD1,14,TRBJ2-7,TRBV27,TGTGCCAGCAGTTTGGCCAGGGGGTTCGACGAGCAGTACTTC,CASSLARGFDEQYF
NA,NA,11,TRBJ2-1,TRBV5-1,TGCGCCAGCAGCCGCGTAAATGAGCAGTTCTTC,CASSRVNEQFF
NA,NA,14,TRBJ1-2,TRBV7-9,TGTGCCAGCAGCCGGTACAGGGACCTCTATGGCTACACCTTC,CASSRYRDLYGYTF
NA,TRBD1,16,TRBJ2-1,TRBV7-9,TGTGCCAGCAGCTCCCTAAGGACAGGGGGCGCGAATGAGCAGTTCTTC,CASSSLRTGGANEQFF
NA,TRBD1,15,TRBJ2-5,TRBV5-8,TGTGCCAGCAGCCCCGGGACAGGGGTCCAAGAGACCCAGTACTTC,CASSPGTGVQETQYF
NA,TRBD1,17,TRBJ1-1,TRBV9,TGTGCCAGCAGCGTAGTTGCAGGGGGCGCAATGAACACTGAAGCTTTCTTT,CASSVVAGGAMNTEAFF
NA,TRBD1,15,TRBJ1-6,TRBV9,TGTGCCAGCAGCGTAGAACAGGGGAAAAATTCACCCCTCCACTTT,CASSVEQGKNSPLHF
NA,TRBD1,14,TRBJ1-1,TRBV3-1/TRBV3-2,TGTGCCAGCAGCCAAGGGCAGGGGGGCACTGAAGCTTTCTTT,CASSQGQGGTEAFF
NA,TRBD2,15,TRBJ2-1,TRBV6-6,TGTGCCAGCAGAGGTCGGACTAGCGGGTACAATGAGCAGTTCTTC,CASRGRTSGYNEQFF